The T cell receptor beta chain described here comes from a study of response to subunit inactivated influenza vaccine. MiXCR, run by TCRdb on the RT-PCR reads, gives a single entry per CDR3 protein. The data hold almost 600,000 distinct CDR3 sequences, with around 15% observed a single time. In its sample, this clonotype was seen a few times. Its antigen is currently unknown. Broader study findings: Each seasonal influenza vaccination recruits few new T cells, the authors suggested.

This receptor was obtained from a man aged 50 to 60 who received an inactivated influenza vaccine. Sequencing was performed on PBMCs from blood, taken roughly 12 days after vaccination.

CDR3 coding DNA: TGTGCCAGCAGTACGCGGACAGTGAGCGGGAGAGATGAGACCCAGTACTTC. It is translated as CASSTRTVSGRDETQYF. The V call is TRBV28, the J call TRBJ2-5; 8 bases are shared with TRBD2. In germline, CDR1 is MDHEN, CDR2 SYDVKM. With V trimmed by 5 bases and J by 5 bases, 16 bases remained unmatched. This CDR3 has 17 amino acids. The whole variable domain, filled in from reference TRBV28 and TRBJ2-5, reads DVKVTQSSRYLVKRTGEKVFLECVQDMDHENMFWYRQDPGLGLRLIYFSYDVKMKEKGDIPEGYSVSREKKERFSLILESASTNQTSMYLCASSTRTVSGRDETQYFGPGTRLLVL.